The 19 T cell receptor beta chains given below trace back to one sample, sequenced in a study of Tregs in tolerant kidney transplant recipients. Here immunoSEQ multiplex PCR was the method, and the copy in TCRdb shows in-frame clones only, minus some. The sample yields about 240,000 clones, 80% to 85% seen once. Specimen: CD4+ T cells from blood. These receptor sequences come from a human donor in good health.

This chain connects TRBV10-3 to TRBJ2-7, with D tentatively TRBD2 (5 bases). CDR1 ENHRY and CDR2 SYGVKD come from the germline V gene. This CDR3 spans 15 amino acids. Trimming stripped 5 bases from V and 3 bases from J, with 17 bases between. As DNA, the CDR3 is TGTGCCATCAGTAAACCACCCGGGGATAACTACGAGCAGTACTTC. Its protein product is CAISKPPGDNYEQYF.

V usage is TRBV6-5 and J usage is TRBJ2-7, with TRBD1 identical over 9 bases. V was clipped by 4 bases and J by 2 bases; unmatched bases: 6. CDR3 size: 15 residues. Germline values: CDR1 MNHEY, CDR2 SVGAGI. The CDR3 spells CASSSLGTGTYEQYF. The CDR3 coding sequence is TGTGCCAGCAGTTCCCTAGGGACAGGGACCTACGAGCAGTACTTC.

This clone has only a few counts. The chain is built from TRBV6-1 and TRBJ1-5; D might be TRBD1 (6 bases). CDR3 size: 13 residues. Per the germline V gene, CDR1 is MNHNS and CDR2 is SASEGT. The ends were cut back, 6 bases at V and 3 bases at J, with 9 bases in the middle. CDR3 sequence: CASRQGNNQPQHF. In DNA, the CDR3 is TGTGCCAGCAGGCAGGGGAACAATCAGCCCCAGCATTTT.

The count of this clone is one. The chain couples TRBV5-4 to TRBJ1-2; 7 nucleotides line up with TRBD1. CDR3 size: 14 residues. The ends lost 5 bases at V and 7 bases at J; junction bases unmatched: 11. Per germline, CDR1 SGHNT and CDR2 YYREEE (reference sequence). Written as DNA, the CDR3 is TGTGCCAGCAGGGAGGGGGCGAATCTTAGTGGCTACACCTTC. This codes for CASREGANLSGYTF.

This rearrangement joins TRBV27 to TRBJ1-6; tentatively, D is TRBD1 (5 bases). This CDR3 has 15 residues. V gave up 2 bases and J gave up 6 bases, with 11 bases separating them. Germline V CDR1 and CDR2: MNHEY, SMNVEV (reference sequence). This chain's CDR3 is CASSLAGPLNSPLHF. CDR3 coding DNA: TGTGCCAGCAGTTTAGCAGGGCCCCTTAATTCACCCCTCCACTTT.

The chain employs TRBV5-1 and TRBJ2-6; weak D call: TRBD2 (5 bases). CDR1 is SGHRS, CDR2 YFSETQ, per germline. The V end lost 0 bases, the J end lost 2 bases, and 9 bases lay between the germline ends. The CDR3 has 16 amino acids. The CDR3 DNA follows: TGCGCCAGCAGCTTGGTGGAGGTTGCTGGGGCCAACGTCCTGACTTTC. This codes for CASSLVEVAGANVLTF.

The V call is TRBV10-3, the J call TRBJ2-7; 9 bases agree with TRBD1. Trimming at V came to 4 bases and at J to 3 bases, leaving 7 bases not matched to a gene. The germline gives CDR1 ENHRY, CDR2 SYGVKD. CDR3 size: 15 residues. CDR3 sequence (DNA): TGTGCCATCAGTGTCGCTGGACAGGGGCACTACGAGCAGTACTTC. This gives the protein CAISVAGQGHYEQYF.

The CDR3, as DNA: TGTGCTAGTGGTTTGGGTGGACAGGGGCTATACAATGAGCAGTTCTTC. As protein: CASGLGGQGLYNEQFF. The chain recombines TRBV12-5 with TRBJ2-1; TRBD1 agrees at 9 bases. The germline V gene has CDR1 LGHNT and CDR2 FRNRAP. The CDR3 extends over 16 amino acids. Trimming at V came to 1 base and at J to 4 bases, leaving 5 bases not matched to a gene. The whole variable domain, filled in from reference TRBV12-5 and TRBJ2-1, reads DARVTQTPRHKVTEMGQEVTMRCQPILGHNTVFWYRQTMMQGLELLAYFRNRAPLDDSGMPKDRFSAEMPDATLATLKIQPSEPRDSAVYFCASGLGGQGLYNEQFFGPGTRLTVL.

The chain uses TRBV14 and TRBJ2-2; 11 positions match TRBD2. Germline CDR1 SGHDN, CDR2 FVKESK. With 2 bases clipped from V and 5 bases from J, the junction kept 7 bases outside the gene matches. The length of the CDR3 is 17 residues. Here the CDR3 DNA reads TGTGCCAGCAGCCAACCAACTAGCGGGAGAGGTACCGGGGAGCTGTTTTTT. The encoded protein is CASSQPTSGRGTGELFF.

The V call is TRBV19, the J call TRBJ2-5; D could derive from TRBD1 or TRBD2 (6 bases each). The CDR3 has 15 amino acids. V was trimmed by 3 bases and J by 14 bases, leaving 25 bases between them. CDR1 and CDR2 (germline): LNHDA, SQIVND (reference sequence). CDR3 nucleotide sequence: TGTGCCAGTAGTATTAGCGACCTTGGAGGGACATCTATTTACTTC. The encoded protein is CASSISDLGGTSIYF.

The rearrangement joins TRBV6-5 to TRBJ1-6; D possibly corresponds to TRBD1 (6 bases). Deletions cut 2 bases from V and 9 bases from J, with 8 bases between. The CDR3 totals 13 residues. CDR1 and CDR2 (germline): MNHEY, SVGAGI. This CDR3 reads CASSYTGSSPLHF. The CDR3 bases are TGTGCCAGCAGTTACACAGGGAGTTCACCCCTCCACTTT.

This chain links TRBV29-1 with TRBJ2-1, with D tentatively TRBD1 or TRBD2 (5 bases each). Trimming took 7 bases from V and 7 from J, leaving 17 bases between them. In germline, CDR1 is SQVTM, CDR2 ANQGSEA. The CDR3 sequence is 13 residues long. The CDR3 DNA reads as TGCAGCGGTGGGTTGGGGGAGTCGAATGAGCAGTTCTTC. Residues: CSGGLGESNEQFF.

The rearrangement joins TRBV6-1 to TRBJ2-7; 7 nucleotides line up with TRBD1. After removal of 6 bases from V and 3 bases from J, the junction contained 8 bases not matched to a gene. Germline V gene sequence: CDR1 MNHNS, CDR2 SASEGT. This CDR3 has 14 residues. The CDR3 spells CASSPDRDLYEQYF. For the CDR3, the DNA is TGTGCCAGCAGCCCTGACAGGGACCTCTACGAGCAGTACTTC.

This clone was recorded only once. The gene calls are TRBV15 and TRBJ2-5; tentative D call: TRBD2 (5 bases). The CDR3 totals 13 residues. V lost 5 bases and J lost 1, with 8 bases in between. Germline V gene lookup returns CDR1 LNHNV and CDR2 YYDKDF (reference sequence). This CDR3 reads CATSGRGQETQYF. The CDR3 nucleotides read TGTGCCACCAGCGGTCGGGGCCAAGAGACCCAGTACTTC.

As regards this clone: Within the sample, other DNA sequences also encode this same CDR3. The CDR3 nucleotides read TGTGCCAGCTCACCCCGGACAGGCACGAACACTGAAGCTTTCTTT. It yields the protein CASSPRTGTNTEAFF. The chain recombines TRBV18 with TRBJ1-1; 7 bases are a match to TRBD1. Trimming at V came to 3 bases and at J to 1 base, leaving 5 bases not matched to a gene. CDR1 is KGHSH, CDR2 LQKENI, per germline. The CDR3 consists of 15 residues.

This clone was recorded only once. The CDR3 protein is CASSETAGGRQPQHF. CDR3 coding DNA: TGTGCCAGTAGTGAGACAGCCGGGGGTCGACAGCCCCAGCATTTT. V usage is TRBV19 and J usage is TRBJ1-5; D perhaps matches TRBD1 (5 bases). V dropped 5 bases and J dropped 7 bases, with 18 bases sitting between them. Per the germline V gene, CDR1 is LNHDA and CDR2 is SQIVND (reference sequence). The length of the CDR3 is 15 residues.

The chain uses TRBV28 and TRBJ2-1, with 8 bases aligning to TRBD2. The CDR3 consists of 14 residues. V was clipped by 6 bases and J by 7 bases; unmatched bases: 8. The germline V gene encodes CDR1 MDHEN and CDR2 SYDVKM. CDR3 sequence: CASSRGGSRNEQFF. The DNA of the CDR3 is TGTGCCAGCAGCCGCGGGGGGTCGCGGAATGAGCAGTTCTTC.

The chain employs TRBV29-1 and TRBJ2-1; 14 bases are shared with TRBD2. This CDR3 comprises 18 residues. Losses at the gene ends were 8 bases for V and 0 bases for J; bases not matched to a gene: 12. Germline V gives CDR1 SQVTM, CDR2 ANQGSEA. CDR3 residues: CSSRTSGRNVGSYNEQFF. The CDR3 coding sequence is TGCAGCTCCCGGACTAGCGGGAGGAATGTGGGCTCCTACAATGAGCAGTTCTTC.

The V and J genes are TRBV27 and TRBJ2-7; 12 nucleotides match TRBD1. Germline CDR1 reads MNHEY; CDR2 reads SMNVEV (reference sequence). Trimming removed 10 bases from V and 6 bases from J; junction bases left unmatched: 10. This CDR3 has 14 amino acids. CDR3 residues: CATTGGQGASEQYF. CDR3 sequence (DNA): TGTGCCACTACTGGGGGACAGGGGGCTTCCGAGCAGTACTTC.